The entry below describes one TCR beta chain. What it binds is unknown. One end of the junction is discordant with germline, which a read error may explain. The source of the sample is a study of shared clonotypes between healthy human individuals. Data came from immunoSEQ multiplex PCR; TCRdb stores just in-frame clones and leaves some out. This sample yields under 1,900,000 clones, of which 97% to 99% are seen a single time; around 0.38% belongs to the top ten. The CDR3 contains 15 residues. Germline CDR1 reads SSHAT; CDR2 reads FNYEAQ (reference sequence). Overall study findings and caveats: Across a few donors, naive CD4 shared roughly 5%, naive CD8 more than 3%, memory CD4 over 2%, memory CD8 more than 0.35%.

The rearrangement links TRBV7-7 to TRBJ2-1; D might be TRBD2 (5 bases). The clonotype comes from a man under 40 in good health. Sample: naive CD4+ T cells sorted from blood. Stated subset: CD45RA+ positively selected. The CDR3 region has the DNA TGTGCTAGCAGCTTATCGGGGTTTGGGTACAATGAGCAGTTCTTC. The encoded protein is CASSLSGFGYNEQFF.